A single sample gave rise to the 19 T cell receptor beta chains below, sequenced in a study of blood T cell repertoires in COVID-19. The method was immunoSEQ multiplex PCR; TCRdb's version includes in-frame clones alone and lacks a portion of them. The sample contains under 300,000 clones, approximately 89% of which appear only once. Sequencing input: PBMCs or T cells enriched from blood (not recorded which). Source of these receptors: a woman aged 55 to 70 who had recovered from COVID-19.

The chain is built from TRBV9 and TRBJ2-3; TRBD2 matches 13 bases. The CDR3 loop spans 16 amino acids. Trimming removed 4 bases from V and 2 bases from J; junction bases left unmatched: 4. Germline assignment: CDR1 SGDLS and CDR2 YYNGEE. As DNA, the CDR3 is TGTGCCAGCAGCTCGGGACTAGCGGGAATCACAGATACGCAGTATTTT. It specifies CASSSGLAGITDTQYF. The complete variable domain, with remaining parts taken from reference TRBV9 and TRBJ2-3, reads DSGVTQTPKHLITATGQRVTLRCSPRSGDLSVYWYQQSLDQGLQFLIQYYNGEERAKGNILERFSAQQFPDLHSELNLSSLELGDSALYFCASSSGLAGITDTQYFGPGTRLTVL.

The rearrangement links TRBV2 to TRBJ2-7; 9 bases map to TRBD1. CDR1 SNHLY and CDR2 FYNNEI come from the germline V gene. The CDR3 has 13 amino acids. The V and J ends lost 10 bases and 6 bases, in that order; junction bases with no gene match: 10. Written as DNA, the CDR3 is TGTGCCACCACACGACAGGGGGAGGGCGAGCAGTACTTC. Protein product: CATTRQGEGEQYF.

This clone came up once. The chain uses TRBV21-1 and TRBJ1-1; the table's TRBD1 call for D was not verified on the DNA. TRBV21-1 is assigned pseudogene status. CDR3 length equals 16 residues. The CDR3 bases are TGTGCCAGCAGCTCTCTTCGACAGGCCCAAAACACTGAAGCTTTCTTT. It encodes CASSSLRQAQNTEAFF.

The CDR3 region is CASSQDRRYEQYF. The CDR3 coding sequence is TGTGCCAGCAGCCAAGATCGGAGGTACGAGCAGTACTTC. The chain couples TRBV4-2 to TRBJ2-7; D might be TRBD2 (5 bases). Germline CDR1 is LGHNA and CDR2 is YNFKEQ. V lost 0 bases and J lost 4, with 7 bases in between. The CDR3 spans 13 residues.

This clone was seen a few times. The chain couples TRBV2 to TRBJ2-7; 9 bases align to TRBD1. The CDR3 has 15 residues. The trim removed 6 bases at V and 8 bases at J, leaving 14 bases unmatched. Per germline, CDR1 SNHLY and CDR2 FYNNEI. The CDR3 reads CASSQGTGSESKQYF. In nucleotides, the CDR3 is TGTGCCAGCAGCCAGGGGACAGGGTCAGAAAGTAAGCAGTACTTC.

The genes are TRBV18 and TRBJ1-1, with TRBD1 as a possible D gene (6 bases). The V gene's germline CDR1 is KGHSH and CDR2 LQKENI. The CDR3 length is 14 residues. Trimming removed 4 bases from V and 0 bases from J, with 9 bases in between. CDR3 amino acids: CASSLQGMNTEAFF. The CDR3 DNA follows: TGTGCCAGCTCACTACAGGGAATGAACACTGAAGCTTTCTTT. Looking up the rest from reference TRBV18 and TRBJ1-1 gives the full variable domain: NAGVMQNPRHLVRRRGQEARLRCSPMKGHSHVYWYRQLPEEGLKFMVYLQKENIIDESGMPKERFSAEFPKEGPSILRIQQVVRGDSAAYFCASSLQGMNTEAFFGQGTRLTVV.

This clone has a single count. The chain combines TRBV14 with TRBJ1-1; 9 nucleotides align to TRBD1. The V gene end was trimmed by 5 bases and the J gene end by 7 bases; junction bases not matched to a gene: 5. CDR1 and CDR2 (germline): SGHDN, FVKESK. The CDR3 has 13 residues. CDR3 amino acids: CASSIGQGYEAFF. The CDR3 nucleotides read TGTGCCAGCAGCATAGGACAGGGGTATGAAGCTTTCTTT.

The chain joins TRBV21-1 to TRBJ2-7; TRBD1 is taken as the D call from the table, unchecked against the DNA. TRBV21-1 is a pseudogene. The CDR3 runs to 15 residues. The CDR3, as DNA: TGTGCCAGCAGCAAACAAGGAGCCAGGGCCTACGAGCAGTACTTC. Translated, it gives CASSKQGARAYEQYF.

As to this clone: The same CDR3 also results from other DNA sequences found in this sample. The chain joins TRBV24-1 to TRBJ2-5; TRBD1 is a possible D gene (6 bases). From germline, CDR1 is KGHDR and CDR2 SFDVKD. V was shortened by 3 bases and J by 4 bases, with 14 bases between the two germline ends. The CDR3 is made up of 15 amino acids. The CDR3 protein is CATSDPQGTGETQYF. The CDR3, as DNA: TGTGCCACCAGTGATCCTCAGGGGACGGGAGAGACCCAGTACTTC.

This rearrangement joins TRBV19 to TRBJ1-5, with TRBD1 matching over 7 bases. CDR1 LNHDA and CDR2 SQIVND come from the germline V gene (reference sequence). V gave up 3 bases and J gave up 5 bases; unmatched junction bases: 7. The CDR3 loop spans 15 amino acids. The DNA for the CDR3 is TGTGCCAGTAGTATCTTTGGGGACAGATATCAGCCCCAGCATTTT. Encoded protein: CASSIFGDRYQPQHF.

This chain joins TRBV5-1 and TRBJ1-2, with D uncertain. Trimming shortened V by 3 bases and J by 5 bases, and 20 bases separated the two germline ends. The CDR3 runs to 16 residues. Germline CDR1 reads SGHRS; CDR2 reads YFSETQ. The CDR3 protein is CASSSSYRDLVYGYTF. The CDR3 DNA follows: TGCGCCAGCAGCTCATCATACAGAGACCTGGTTTATGGCTACACCTTC.

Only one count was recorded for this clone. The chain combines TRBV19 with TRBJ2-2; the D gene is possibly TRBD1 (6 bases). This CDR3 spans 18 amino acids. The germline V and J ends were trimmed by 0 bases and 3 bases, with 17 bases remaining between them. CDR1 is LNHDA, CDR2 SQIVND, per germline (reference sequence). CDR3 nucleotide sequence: TGTGCCAGTAGTATAGATCGCGAAACAGGGAAGGACACCGGGGAGCTGTTTTTT. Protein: CASSIDRETGKDTGELFF. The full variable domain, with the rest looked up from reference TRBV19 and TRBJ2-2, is DGGITQSPKYLFRKEGQNVTLSCEQNLNHDAMYWYRQDPGQGLRLIYYSQIVNDFQKGDIAEGYSVSREKKESFPLTVTSAQKNPTAFYLCASSIDRETGKDTGELFFGEGSRLTVL.

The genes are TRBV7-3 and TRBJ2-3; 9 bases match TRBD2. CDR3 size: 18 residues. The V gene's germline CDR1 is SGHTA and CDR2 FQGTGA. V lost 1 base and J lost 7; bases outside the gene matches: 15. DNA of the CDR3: TGTGCCAGCAGCTTAAAGGTTTCTAGCGCTAGCGGGACGCATACGCAGTATTTT. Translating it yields CASSLKVSSASGTHTQYF. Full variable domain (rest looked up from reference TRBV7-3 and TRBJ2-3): GAGVSQTPSNKVTEKGKYVELRCDPISGHTALYWYRQSLGQGPEFLIYFQGTGAADDSGLPNDRFFAVRPEGSVSTLKIQRTERGDSAVYLCASSLKVSSASGTHTQYFGPGTRLTVL.

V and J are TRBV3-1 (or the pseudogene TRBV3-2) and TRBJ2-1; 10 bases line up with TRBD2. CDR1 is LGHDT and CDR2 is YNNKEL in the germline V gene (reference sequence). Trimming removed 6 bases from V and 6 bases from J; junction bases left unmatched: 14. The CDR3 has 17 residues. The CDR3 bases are TGTGCCAGCAGACCCGTCATTGGTAGCGGGAGGCCCAATGAGCAGTTCTTC. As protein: CASRPVIGSGRPNEQFF.

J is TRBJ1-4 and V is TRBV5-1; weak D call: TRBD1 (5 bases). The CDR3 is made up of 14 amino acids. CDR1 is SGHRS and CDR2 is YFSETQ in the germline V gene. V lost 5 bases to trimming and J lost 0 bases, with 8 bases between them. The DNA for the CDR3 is TGCGCCAGCAGTCCAGGGACAACTAATGAAAAACTGTTTTTT. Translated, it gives CASSPGTTNEKLFF.

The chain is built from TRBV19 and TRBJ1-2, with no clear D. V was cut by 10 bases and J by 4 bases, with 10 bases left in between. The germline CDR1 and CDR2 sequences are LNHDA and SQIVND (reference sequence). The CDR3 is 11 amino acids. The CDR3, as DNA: TGTGCCACGGGAGTTTCCTATGGCTACACCTTC. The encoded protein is CATGVSYGYTF. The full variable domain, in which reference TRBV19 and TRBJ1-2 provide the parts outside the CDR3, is DGGITQSPKYLFRKEGQNVTLSCEQNLNHDAMYWYRQDPGQGLRLIYYSQIVNDFQKGDIAEGYSVSREKKESFPLTVTSAQKNPTAFYLCATGVSYGYTFGSGTRLTVV.

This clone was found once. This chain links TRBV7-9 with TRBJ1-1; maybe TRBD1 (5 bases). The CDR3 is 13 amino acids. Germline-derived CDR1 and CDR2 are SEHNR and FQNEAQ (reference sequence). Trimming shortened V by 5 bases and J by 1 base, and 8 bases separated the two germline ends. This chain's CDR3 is CASSTTANTEAFF. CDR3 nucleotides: TGTGCCAGCAGCACGACAGCGAACACTGAAGCTTTCTTT.

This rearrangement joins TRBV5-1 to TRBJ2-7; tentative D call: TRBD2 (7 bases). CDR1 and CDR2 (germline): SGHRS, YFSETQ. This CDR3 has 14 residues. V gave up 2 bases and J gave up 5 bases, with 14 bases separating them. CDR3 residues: CASSFSGGGNEQYF. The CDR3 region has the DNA TGCGCCAGCAGCTTTAGTGGCGGGGGCAACGAGCAGTACTTC. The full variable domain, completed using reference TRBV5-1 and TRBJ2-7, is KAGVTQTPRYLIKTRGQQVTLSCSPISGHRSVSWYQQTPGQGLQFLFEYFSETQRNKGNFPGRFSGRQFSNSRSEMNVSTLELGDSALYLCASSFSGGGNEQYFGPGTRLTVT.

This CDR3 is CASSPSIAGGTGELFF. The CDR3 nucleotides are TGTGCCAGCAGCCCCTCGATAGCGGGAGGAACCGGGGAGCTGTTTTTT. V gene TRBV11-1 combines with J gene TRBJ2-2; 10 bases agree with TRBD2. Unmatched junction bases numbered 8, after V lost 5 bases and J lost 5 bases. CDR1 and CDR2 from the germline V gene are SGHAT and FQDESV (reference sequence). The CDR3 extends over 16 amino acids.